This paragraph covers one T cell receptor beta chain sequence. Its antigen is currently unknown. A library made for alpha chains picked up this beta chain off target, so its size means little. Time point described: sample taken at primary tumor resection. No cells were sorted before sequencing. The whole RNA sequenced was extracted from tumor, nontumor lung or frozen PBMC. This sample is drawn from a study of spatial heterogeneity in lung cancer. Points from the study as a whole: Tracking of tumor mutation counts was seen in expanded intratumoral alpha and beta TCR counts. When ubiquitous and regional expanded TCRs were counted, their numbers tracked ubiquitous and regional nonsynonymous mutations, respectively.

Trimming pared 5 bases from V and 0 bases from J, leaving 12 bases between. The germline V gene has CDR1 ENHRY and CDR2 SYGVKD. The CDR3 is made up of 15 amino acids. Individually, TCR cDNA molecules were each labelled with a unique molecular identifier. TCRdb ran MiXCR on the 5' RACE reads and lists one entry per CDR3 protein. This table has roughly 3,800 distinct CDR3 sequences, under 6% appearing once. The J gene is TRBJ2-3, the V gene TRBV10-3; D is perhaps TRBD1 or TRBD2 (5 bases each). This sequence was found in a female donor with early-stage non-small cell lung cancer. Sequencing was performed on lung tumor tissue, taken at surgery. The CDR3 loop reads CAISLRDPSTDTQYF. The CDR3 coding sequence is TGTGCCATCAGTTTACGGGACCCTAGCACAGATACGCAGTATTTT.